One and the same sample provided the 18 T cell receptor beta chains below, sequenced in a study of shared clonotypes between healthy human individuals. Cells designated naive CD8 were CD45RO-negative and were positively selected for CCR7, with terminally differentiated effector memory CD45RA+ cells excluded. Only in-frame clones appear in the TCRdb table, and some are missing; sequencing was by immunoSEQ multiplex PCR. Among under 2,000,000 clones listed, about 95% were seen once. Sequencing was performed on naive CD8+ T cells sorted from blood. The receptor source for this set is a man aged 18-30 years in good health.

The chain uses TRBV6-5 and TRBJ2-7, with D possibly TRBD1 on 6 matching bases. Germline values: CDR1 MNHEY, CDR2 SVGAGI. Trimming removed 5 bases at V and 2 bases at J, with 13 bases between. The CDR3 length is 14 residues. The CDR3 sequence is CASSRQGSPYEQYF. The CDR3, as DNA: TGTGCCAGCAGTAGGCAGGGGAGTCCCTACGAGCAGTACTTC.

The chain carries TRBV4-1 and TRBJ1-5; 9 nucleotides agree with TRBD1. CDR1 and CDR2 (germline): MGHRA, YSYEKL. V lost 2 bases and J lost 5; bases outside the gene matches: 7. The CDR3 has 16 amino acids. CDR3 sequence: CASSQRQGDEYQPQHF. CDR3 coding DNA: TGCGCCAGCAGCCAAAGACAGGGGGATGAATATCAGCCCCAGCATTTT.

This chain connects TRBV2 to TRBJ2-7; the D gene is possibly TRBD2 (6 bases). The V and J ends lost 5 bases and 0 bases respectively, with 11 bases between them. This CDR3 has 14 amino acids. Germline CDR1 reads SNHLY; CDR2 reads FYNNEI. The CDR3 is CASSSGRNSYEQYF. CDR3 in DNA: TGTGCCAGCAGTTCAGGGAGGAACTCCTACGAGCAGTACTTC. Full variable domain (missing parts from reference TRBV2 and TRBJ2-7): EPEVTQTPSHQVTQMGQEVILRCVPISNHLYFYWYRQILGQKVEFLVSFYNNEISEKSEIFDDQFSVERPDGSNFTLKIRSTKLEDSAMYFCASSSGRNSYEQYFGPGTRLTVT.

The chain joins TRBV27 to TRBJ2-1; D is ambiguous. This CDR3 region has 11 residues. Looked up from germline, CDR1 is MNHEY and CDR2 is SMNVEV (reference sequence). V was trimmed by 5 bases and J by 7 bases, leaving 6 bases between them. CDR3 DNA sequence: TGTGCCAGCAGTACTCGGAATGAGCAGTTCTTC. It yields the protein CASSTRNEQFF.

The J gene is TRBJ2-6, the V gene TRBV5-6; tentative D call: TRBD2 (5 bases). From germline, CDR1 is SGHDT and CDR2 YYEEEE. Trimming stripped 0 bases from V and 0 bases from J, with 13 bases between. CDR3 length equals 18 residues. Here the CDR3 reads CASSLERRLISGANVLTF. In nucleotides, the CDR3 is TGTGCCAGCAGCTTGGAAAGGAGGCTCATCTCTGGGGCCAACGTCCTGACTTTC.

The chain recombines TRBV28 with TRBJ2-7, with TRBD2 matching over 10 bases. CDR1 and CDR2 from the germline V gene are MDHEN and SYDVKM. The CDR3 is 15 amino acids. The V and J ends lost 6 bases and 1 base, in that order; junction bases with no gene match: 6. CDR3 protein: CASSRGLAVSYEQYF. The CDR3 nucleotides read TGTGCCAGCAGCCGCGGACTAGCGGTTTCCTACGAGCAGTACTTC.

The chain recombines TRBV9 with TRBJ1-6; D remains ambiguous. Trimming left V 4 bases short and J 8 bases short, with 10 bases between. The CDR3 runs 13 residues. CDR1 is SGDLS, CDR2 YYNGEE, per germline. CDR3 residues: CASSFGPDSPLHF. The CDR3 nucleotides are TGTGCCAGCAGCTTTGGACCCGATTCACCCCTCCACTTT.

This sequence joins TRBV29-1 and TRBJ2-5; D gene uncertain. The V gene's germline CDR1 is SQVTM and CDR2 ANQGSEA. The CDR3 length is 14 residues. V lost 6 bases and J 0 bases, leaving 14 bases between the germline ends. CDR3 in DNA: TGCAGCGTCCGAGGATTTCCGTACCAAGAGACCCAGTACTTC. Translation gives CSVRGFPYQETQYF.

This chain links TRBV5-4 with TRBJ2-3, with 8 bases lining up with TRBD1. The germline V gene has CDR1 SGHNT and CDR2 YYREEE (reference sequence). V shed 4 bases, J shed 3 bases, and the junction held 7 bases outside the gene matches. This CDR3 contains 15 residues. This CDR3 reads CASSGGTGLTDTQYF. Written as DNA, the CDR3 is TGTGCCAGCAGCGGAGGGACAGGCCTTACAGATACGCAGTATTTT.

The rearrangement links TRBV7-8 to TRBJ2-2; possibly TRBD2 for D (6 bases). The V gene lost 0 bases and the J gene lost 1 base, with 12 bases spanning the gap. The germline V gene encodes CDR1 SGHVS and CDR2 FQNEAQ. CDR3 length equals 17 residues. CDR3 amino acids: CASSLAHPGENTGELFF. The CDR3 coding sequence is TGTGCCAGCAGCTTAGCGCATCCGGGGGAGAACACCGGGGAGCTGTTTTTT.

The gene calls are TRBV23-1 and TRBJ1-1; tentatively, D is TRBD1 (6 bases). TRBV23-1 is an ORF; its function is uncertain. Trimming pared 4 bases from V and 1 base from J, leaving 16 bases between. The CDR3 extends over 16 amino acids. The CDR3 DNA reads TGCGCCAGCAGTCGCCGTATCTTGACAGGGAACACTGAAGCTTTCTTT. Protein product: CASSRRILTGNTEAFF.

This sequence joins TRBV4-1 and TRBJ2-1; 10 bases are a match to TRBD2. The V gene end was trimmed by 1 base and the J gene end by 5 bases; junction bases not matched to a gene: 2. The CDR3 runs to 15 residues. Germline V gives CDR1 MGHRA, CDR2 YSYEKL. The CDR3 DNA is TGCGCCAGCAGCCAAGGGCTAGCGGGAGACAATGAGCAGTTCTTC. It codes for CASSQGLAGDNEQFF.

The chain links TRBV5-1 to TRBJ2-5; D unclear. CDR3 length equals 13 residues. The germline gives CDR1 SGHRS, CDR2 YFSETQ. The ends were cut back, 5 bases at V and 2 bases at J, with 10 bases in the middle. CDR3 loop: CASRETEQETQYF. The CDR3 bases are TGCGCCAGCAGGGAAACAGAGCAAGAGACCCAGTACTTC.

To note about this clone: Other DNA sequences within the sample encode an identical CDR3. The CDR3 bases are TGTGCCAGCAGCCCTCTAGCGGGAGTATACGAGCAGTACTTC. Protein sequence: CASSPLAGVYEQYF. This chain uses TRBV6-5 with TRBJ2-7; 10 nucleotides align to TRBD2. This CDR3 comprises 14 residues. V trimming: 6 bases; J trimming: 4 bases; junction bases outside the gene matches: 6. The germline V gene encodes CDR1 MNHEY and CDR2 SVGAGI.

In regard to this clone: Other nucleotide sequences from this sample produce the same CDR3. The J gene is TRBJ2-7, the V gene TRBV6-5; D unclear. Germline CDR1 MNHEY, CDR2 SVGAGI. Trimming pared 0 bases from V and 2 bases from J, leaving 5 bases between. This CDR3 has 13 amino acids. This CDR3 reads CASSYSVAYEQYF. The CDR3 coding sequence is TGTGCCAGCAGTTACTCTGTGGCCTACGAGCAGTACTTC.

This sequence joins TRBV30 and TRBJ2-1; D gene uncertain. V was clipped by 4 bases and J by 9 bases, with 16 bases between them. Per the germline V gene, CDR1 is GTSNPN and CDR2 is SVGIG (reference sequence). There are 13 residues in the CDR3. The CDR3 DNA reads TGTGCCTGGAACCCTGTAGGTGGCGGTGAGCAGTTCTTC. It encodes CAWNPVGGGEQFF. Together with reference TRBV30 and TRBJ2-1, the CDR3 gives the full variable domain: SQTIHQWPATLVQPVGSPLSLECTVEGTSNPNLYWYRQAAGRGLQLLFYSVGIGQISSEVPQNLSASRPQDRQFILSSKKLLLSDSGFYLCAWNPVGGGEQFFGPGTRLTVL.

The chain joins TRBV11-2 to TRBJ2-1; TRBD2 matches 8 bases. The CDR3 covers 16 residues. Germline trimming cut 6 bases from V and 4 bases from J; bases unmatched to any gene: 11. CDR1 and CDR2 from the germline V gene are SGHAT and FQNNGV. CDR3 DNA sequence: TGTGCCAGCAGTCCTACCGCGGCGGGAGGATACAATGAGCAGTTCTTC. Protein sequence: CASSPTAAGGYNEQFF.

The rearrangement uses TRBV27 and TRBJ2-2, with 7 bases lining up with TRBD1. Per germline, CDR1 MNHEY and CDR2 SMNVEV (reference sequence). V lost 5 bases to trimming and J lost 7 bases; unmatched junction nucleotides: 4. The CDR3 covers 13 residues. The DNA for the CDR3 is TGTGCCAGCAGTCTACAGGGGCGCGGGGAGCTGTTTTTT. Its protein is CASSLQGRGELFF.